The entry that follows covers one T cell receptor beta chain sequence. Its antigen is not known. Each sample had roughly 10^5 TCR templates assayed. Using immunoSEQ multiplex PCR, the repertoire was profiled, and TCRdb retains in-frame clones only, with some absent. The sample contains some 99,000 clones, roughly 94% of which appear only once. This sample was included in a study of siplizumab effects on memory and regulatory T cells. Overall study findings and caveats: A minor share of alloreactive clones matched unstimulated subsets. Memory cells seemed less diverse than naive T cells, which seemed major alloresponse contributors.

Germline CDR1 SGHRS, CDR2 YFSETQ. CDR3 length equals 15 residues. The junction had 6 bases not matched to a gene; V was cut back by 4 bases and J by 5 bases. This receptor was taken from a human donor in good health. The chain carries TRBV5-1 and TRBJ2-1, with TRBD1 matching over 10 bases. Material: Tregs sorted from blood. The CDR3 loop is CASSQRTGGHNEQFF. As DNA, the CDR3 is TGCGCCAGCAGCCAGCGGACAGGGGGTCACAATGAGCAGTTCTTC.